One and the same sample provided the 27 T cell receptor beta chains below, sequenced in a study of T-cell reconstitution after alpha-beta-depleted transplantation in children (dated by TCRdb to 2016 to 2018). Library generation was performed with PCR. Instrument on record: Illumina HiSeq 2500. To normalize quantification of the TCRbeta repertoire, the TCR libraries were built with molecular barcoding that relied on unique molecular identifiers. The public reads were run again by TCRdb, first through fastp at Q25 and then through MiXCR, and only productive beta chains were kept. Duplicate CDR3 protein sequences are folded into a single record with the most common DNA and genes. This sample gives 450,000 to 550,000 distinct CDR3 sequences in total; around 10% of them show up just once. Clones ranked in the top ten supply 12% to 15% of the sample. The treatment or condition tag for this specimen amounts to: allogeneic hematopoietic cell transplantation with graft depleted of TCRalphabeta T cells and CD19 B cells.

This material consisted of PBMCs, mostly from graft donor cells, taken 180 days after TCRalphabeta/CD19-depleted stem cell transplant. The receptors were gathered from a female patient between 2 and 15 years old who had a stem cell transplant for aplastic anemia, so the T cells may come from the graft donor.

The chain carries TRBV12-3 or TRBV12-4 and TRBJ1-2; 10 nucleotides align to TRBD1. V shed 6 bases, J shed 2 bases, and the junction held 9 bases outside the gene matches. The CDR3 consists of 16 residues. The CDR3 sequence is CASREGPGQGNYGYTF. The CDR3 coding sequence is TGTGCCAGCAGGGAGGGACCGGGACAGGGGAACTATGGCTACACCTTC.

The chain carries TRBV6-6 and TRBJ1-1; D call uncertain. The CDR3 covers 13 residues. Between the trimmed V and J ends, which lost 5 bases and 1 base, there was a span of 8 bases. CDR1 and CDR2 from the germline V gene are MNHNY and SVGAGI (reference sequence). CDR3 bases: TGTGCCAGCAGTGAGACTAGGAACACTGAAGCTTTCTTT. Its protein is CASSETRNTEAFF.

The chain joins TRBV5-1 to TRBJ2-5; the match to TRBD2 covers 7 bases. V shed 7 bases, J shed 1 base, and the junction held 7 bases outside the gene matches. Germline V gives CDR1 SGHRS, CDR2 YFSETQ. This CDR3 has 14 residues. CDR3 protein: CASGDGGSQETQYF. CDR3 nucleotides: TGCGCCAGCGGAGACGGGGGGAGCCAAGAGACCCAGTACTTC.

The gene calls are TRBV9 and TRBJ1-6; 9 bases are a match to TRBD1. This CDR3 contains 15 residues. CDR1 is SGDLS and CDR2 is YYNGEE in the germline V gene. The V and J ends lost 4 bases and 10 bases, in that order; junction bases with no gene match: 9. In DNA form, the CDR3 reads TGTGCCAGCAGCTCAACCGGGACAGGGAACTCACCCCTCCACTTT. It specifies CASSSTGTGNSPLHF.

This sequence joins TRBV12-3 or TRBV12-4 and TRBJ2-3; D is perhaps TRBD2 (5 bases). This CDR3 region has 14 residues. The V and J ends lost 5 bases and 3 bases respectively, with 12 bases between them. CDR3 sequence (DNA): TGTGCCAGCAGTCGGGGAGAGGGAACAGATACGCAGTATTTT. This sequence encodes CASSRGEGTDTQYF.

This clonotype appeared a few times. The V call is TRBV5-5, the J call TRBJ1-1, with 7 bases lining up with TRBD1. CDR1 is SGHKS and CDR2 is YYEKEE in the germline V gene (reference sequence). The trim removed 3 bases at V and 3 bases at J, leaving 5 bases unmatched. The CDR3 has 14 residues. The CDR3 region has the DNA TGTGCCAGCAGCTCGGACAGGTTTGACACTGAAGCTTTCTTT. Protein sequence: CASSSDRFDTEAFF.

This clonotype showed up just a few times. The V call is TRBV28, the J call TRBJ2-7, with D possibly TRBD2 on 6 matching bases. The V gene's germline CDR1 is MDHEN and CDR2 SYDVKM. This CDR3 contains 14 residues. Trimming pared 2 bases from V and 5 bases from J, leaving 13 bases between. As DNA, the CDR3 is TGTGCCAGCAGTTTAGGAGGGTTGGAGAACGAGCAGTACTTC. Its translation: CASSLGGLENEQYF. The full variable domain, its missing parts supplied by reference TRBV28 and TRBJ2-7, is DVKVTQSSRYLVKRTGEKVFLECVQDMDHENMFWYRQDPGLGLRLIYFSYDVKMKEKGDIPEGYSVSREKKERFSLILESASTNQTSMYLCASSLGGLENEQYFGPGTRLTVT.

This clonotype was picked up a small number of times. The chain joins TRBV9 to TRBJ2-7; TRBD1 matches 8 bases. Germline CDR1 is SGDLS and CDR2 is YYNGEE. The CDR3 loop spans 14 amino acids. V gave up 0 bases and J gave up 3 bases; unmatched junction bases: 2. The CDR3 DNA sequence: TGTGCCAGCAGCGTAGGGGACAGGAGCTACGAGCAGTACTTC. It codes for CASSVGDRSYEQYF.

This sequence joins TRBV7-2 and TRBJ2-4; TRBD1 or TRBD2 may be the D gene (7 bases each). Germline V gene sequence: CDR1 SGHTA, CDR2 FQGNSA. Trimming took off 5 bases at V and 10 bases at J, with 21 bases between the two ends. The CDR3 is made up of 15 amino acids. Written as DNA, the CDR3 is TGTGCCAGCAGCCTGAGCGGGACAGTAACTCGGATTCAGTACTTC. Translation gives CASSLSGTVTRIQYF. The whole variable domain, filled in from reference TRBV7-2 and TRBJ2-4, reads GAGVSQSPSNKVTEKGKDVELRCDPISGHTALYWYRQSLGQGLEFLIYFQGNSAPDKSGLPSDRFSAERTGGSVSTLTIQRTQQEDSAVYLCASSLSGTVTRIQYFGAGTRLSVL.

The chain combines TRBV27 with TRBJ2-5; the match to TRBD1 covers 8 bases. Losses at the gene ends were 5 bases for V and 5 bases for J; bases not matched to a gene: 16. CDR1 and CDR2 (germline): MNHEY, SMNVEV (reference sequence). The CDR3 length is 17 residues. CDR3 sequence reads: CASSTGQGRASMETQYF. The CDR3 DNA sequence: TGTGCCAGCAGTACAGGACAGGGTAGGGCGAGTATGGAGACCCAGTACTTC.

This sequence joins TRBV4-1 and TRBJ2-3, with D hard to call. Germline lookup yields CDR1 MGHRA and CDR2 YSYEKL. Between the trimmed V and J ends, which lost 1 base and 2 bases, there was a span of 13 bases. The CDR3 runs to 16 residues. The CDR3 here is CASSQGKLEFTDTQYF. DNA for the CDR3: TGCGCCAGCAGCCAAGGAAAACTGGAATTCACAGATACGCAGTATTTT.

This clonotype was seen a handful of times. The chain links TRBV4-2 to TRBJ2-1, with no clear D. The CDR3 extends over 16 amino acids. Germline values: CDR1 LGHNA, CDR2 YNFKEQ. Trimming left V 4 bases short and J 8 bases short, with 21 bases between. CDR3 DNA sequence: TGTGCCAGCAGCCTCCCTCCGTCGAGAGCGACCGATGAGCAGTTCTTC. Translated: CASSLPPSRATDEQFF.

As DNA, the CDR3 is TGCGCCAGCAGCCAAGATAGTCCGATTAGCAATCAGCCCCAGCATTTT. Translating gives CASSQDSPISNQPQHF. V gene TRBV4-1 combines with J gene TRBJ1-5; D is undetermined. The CDR3 totals 16 residues. The germline V gene encodes CDR1 MGHRA and CDR2 YSYEKL. Trimming removed 0 bases at V and 0 bases at J, with 9 bases between.

A few counts support this clonotype. The chain has TRBV11-2 and TRBJ2-3; 9 bases map to TRBD2. The CDR3 covers 16 residues. Germline V gene lookup returns CDR1 SGHAT and CDR2 FQNNGV. V dropped 5 bases and J dropped 1; count of bases not matched to a gene: 7. In DNA form, the CDR3 reads TGTGCCAGCAGCCTAGGGCTAGCGGGACGCACAGATACGCAGTATTTT. Protein product: CASSLGLAGRTDTQYF.

The rearrangement joins TRBV10-3 to TRBJ2-1; perhaps TRBD1 as D (7 bases). V gave up 6 bases and J gave up 4 bases, with 16 bases separating them. The CDR3 length is 15 residues. Per germline, CDR1 ENHRY and CDR2 SYGVKD. CDR3 amino acids: CAISTAGQSYNEQFF. In DNA, the CDR3 is TGTGCCATCAGCACCGCGGGACAGTCATACAATGAGCAGTTCTTC.

This chain links TRBV10-3 with TRBJ2-3; TRBD2 agrees at 11 bases. The CDR3 is 17 residues long. The V gene end was trimmed by 4 bases and the J gene end by 4 bases; junction bases not matched to a gene: 10. The V gene's germline CDR1 is ENHRY and CDR2 SYGVKD. CDR3 sequence (DNA): TGTGCCATCAGTGCTGCAACTAGCGGGAGTGGTGCAGATACGCAGTATTTT. Translated, it gives CAISAATSGSGADTQYF.

The genes are TRBV29-1 and TRBJ1-2; no clear D. V lost 4 bases to trimming and J lost 2 bases, with 14 bases between them. The CDR3 loop spans 14 amino acids. Germline V gene lookup returns CDR1 SQVTM and CDR2 ANQGSEA. The CDR3 region has the DNA TGCAGCGTTGGTGGAGATCTACGGAACTATGGCTACACCTTC. This encodes CSVGGDLRNYGYTF.

This clonotype occurred a few times. The chain recombines TRBV4-3 with TRBJ2-1; 7 nucleotides match TRBD1. Germline V gene sequence: CDR1 LGHNA, CDR2 YSLEER. This CDR3 comprises 17 residues. The V and J ends lost 5 bases and 5 bases, in that order; junction bases with no gene match: 15. The CDR3 bases are TGCGCCAGCAGCGCACGGGTAGGGCAGGGGGTGAACAATGAGCAGTTCTTC. Amino acid sequence: CASSARVGQGVNNEQFF.

The chain uses TRBV7-9 and TRBJ2-5; 8 nucleotides agree with TRBD1. V lost 5 bases and J lost 4; bases outside the gene matches: 15. There are 17 residues in the CDR3. Germline V lookup: CDR1 SEHNR, CDR2 FQNEAQ (reference sequence). CDR3 amino acids: CASSPPVQGALVETQYF. The DNA for the CDR3 is TGTGCCAGCAGCCCTCCGGTGCAGGGGGCTCTTGTAGAGACCCAGTACTTC.

This clonotype has just a few counts. The chain uses TRBV12-3 or TRBV12-4 and TRBJ2-7; no clear D. Trimming left V 2 bases short and J 2 bases short, with 10 bases between. The CDR3 runs to 14 residues. CDR3 bases: TGTGCCAGCAGTTTATCCCAGGCACCCTACGAGCAGTACTTC. Its protein is CASSLSQAPYEQYF.

This clonotype came up many times. This chain links TRBV5-1 with TRBJ2-5; 7 positions match TRBD2. The J segment lost 2 bases and the V segment lost 4 bases, leaving 2 bases of the junction unmatched. Germline assignment: CDR1 SGHRS and CDR2 YFSETQ. There are 13 residues in the CDR3. As DNA, the CDR3 is TGCGCCAGCAGCGGGCGGGAGCAAGAGACCCAGTACTTC. It yields the protein CASSGREQETQYF.

The chain couples TRBV28 to TRBJ1-1, with D possibly matching TRBD1 (5 bases). This CDR3 has 16 residues. The ends were cut back, 4 bases at V and 0 bases at J, with 15 bases in the middle. CDR1 is MDHEN and CDR2 is SYDVKM in the germline V gene. CDR3 residues: CASSSIRDGMNTEAFF. CDR3 in DNA: TGTGCCAGCAGTTCGATCCGGGACGGCATGAACACTGAAGCTTTCTTT.

This chain connects TRBV27 to TRBJ2-7, with TRBD2 matching over 8 bases. J lost 4 bases, V lost 5 bases, and 4 bases had no gene match. The CDR3 is made up of 13 amino acids. The germline gives CDR1 MNHEY, CDR2 SMNVEV (reference sequence). This CDR3 is CASSLKRGYEQYV. CDR3 DNA sequence: TGTGCCAGCAGTCTAAAGCGGGGGTACGAGCAGTACGTC.

The V call is TRBV20-1, the J call TRBJ1-1; tentatively, D is TRBD1 (5 bases). The CDR3 length is 14 residues. In germline, CDR1 is DFQATT, CDR2 SNEGSKA (reference sequence). Trimming took 4 bases from V and 3 from J, leaving 15 bases between them. For the CDR3, the DNA is TGCAGTGCTAAGCTGGCAGGGCCCTACACTGAAGCTTTCTTT. As protein: CSAKLAGPYTEAFF.

V gene TRBV19 combines with J gene TRBJ1-6; a possible D gene is TRBD1 (5 bases). This CDR3 region has 14 residues. CDR1 LNHDA and CDR2 SQIVND come from the germline V gene (reference sequence). V lost 7 bases and J lost 2, with 9 bases in between. The CDR3 protein is CASTGGTYNSPLHF. The DNA for the CDR3 is TGTGCCAGTACCGGGGGGACCTATAATTCACCCCTCCACTTT.

The V and J genes are TRBV29-1 and TRBJ2-7; D remains unclear. Germline V lookup: CDR1 SQVTM, CDR2 ANQGSEA. The V and J ends lost 6 bases and 4 bases respectively, with 7 bases between them. This CDR3 region has 10 residues. DNA of the CDR3: TGCAGCGTCCTCGATTACGAGCAGTACTTC. Protein: CSVLDYEQYF.

V gene TRBV7-9 combines with J gene TRBJ1-1; D not certain. The CDR3 has 14 amino acids. V gave up 5 bases and J gave up 8 bases, with 18 bases separating them. Germline V gene data show CDR1 as SEHNR and CDR2 as FQNEAQ (reference sequence). This chain's CDR3 is CASSLIGVNGEAFF. CDR3 DNA sequence: TGTGCCAGCAGCCTAATCGGCGTAAACGGGGAAGCTTTCTTT.